Here is one T cell receptor beta chain with its context. The antigen remains unidentified. Germline values: CDR1 MNHEY, CDR2 SMNVEV (reference sequence). The CDR3 extends over 14 amino acids. V was trimmed by 3 bases and J by 4 bases, leaving 10 bases between them. RNA extraction and reverse transcription yielded cDNA as sequencing template. Repertoires were generated with immunoSEQ multiplex PCR, while TCRdb's copy carries only in-frame clones and drops some. Of over 80,000 clones detected, about 40% appear once; the ten largest clones hold around 19%. Treatment defined: oral pan-JAK inhibitor, 5-10 mg twice daily. Lesional scalp tissue (obtained by punch biopsy) and peripheral blood were collected from alopecia areata patients. The data stem from a study of CD8+ T cells in alopecia areata. Overall study: Percent of scalp involved defined treated patients' severity scores.

Broader study findings: Persistence during tofacitinib was seen for many expanded lesional clones in scalp and blood.

The chain carries TRBV27 and TRBJ2-4; tentatively, D is TRBD1 or TRBD2 (5 bases each). This receptor was identified in a human donor with alopecia areata. Sequenced material: CD8+ T cells sorted from blood, taken at week 24, from a patient treated with tofacitinib. CDR3 nucleotides: TGTGCCAGCAGTTTGAGAGGGGAAAAAAACATTCAGTACTTC. As protein: CASSLRGEKNIQYF.